The 20 T cell receptor beta chains below were found in one sample sequenced in a study of shared clonotypes between healthy human individuals. TCRdb's table, derived via immunoSEQ multiplex PCR, lists solely in-frame clones and lacks some. The table has 950,000 to 1,300,000 clones, roughly 75% seen once. What was sequenced was memory CD4+ T cells sorted from blood. The subset is: CD45RA-negative fraction. Receptor source: a man aged 18 to 35 in good health.

Comment on this clone: This specimen includes other DNA sequences encoding the same CDR3. J is TRBJ2-3 and V is TRBV5-1; a possible D gene is TRBD2 (5 bases). The V end lost 4 bases, the J end lost 2 bases, and 8 bases lay between the germline ends. The CDR3 spans 13 residues. The germline V gene encodes CDR1 SGHRS and CDR2 YFSETQ. CDR3 region: CASSAGVTDTQYF. The CDR3 DNA reads as TGCGCCAGCAGCGCCGGGGTCACAGATACGCAGTATTTT.

This clone was seen only once. The chain uses TRBV4-2 and TRBJ2-4, with D perhaps TRBD2 (5 bases). Trimming stripped 5 bases from V and 0 bases from J, with 14 bases between. The germline CDR1 and CDR2 sequences are LGHNA and YNFKEQ. The CDR3 has 16 amino acids. The CDR3 sequence is CASSAREGLAKNIQYF. CDR3 in DNA: TGTGCCAGCAGCGCCCGCGAGGGCTTAGCCAAAAACATTCAGTACTTC.

The chain uses TRBV11-2 and TRBJ1-5; D ambiguous. Germline V gene data show CDR1 as SGHAT and CDR2 as FQNNGV. The CDR3 loop spans 13 amino acids. The ends were cut back, 0 bases at V and 7 bases at J, with 7 bases in the middle. The CDR3, as DNA: TGTGCCAGCAGCTTAGAGTCGAGCCAGCCCCAGCATTTT. Translation gives CASSLESSQPQHF. The whole variable domain, remainder taken from reference TRBV11-2 and TRBJ1-5, is EAGVAQSPRYKIIEKRQSVAFWCNPISGHATLYWYQQILGQGPKLLIQFQNNGVVDDSQLPKDRFSAERLKGVDSTLKIQPAKLEDSAVYLCASSLESSQPQHFGDGTRLSIL.

The chain employs TRBV11-1 and TRBJ2-5; TRBD1 might be the D (5 bases). V lost 5 bases, J lost 1 base, and 11 bases lay in between. This CDR3 comprises 14 residues. The germline CDR1 and CDR2 sequences are SGHAT and FQDESV (reference sequence). The CDR3 spells CASSHGHFQETQYF. CDR3 DNA sequence: TGTGCCAGCAGCCACGGACACTTCCAAGAGACCCAGTACTTC.

A few counts support this clone. The chain has TRBV9 and TRBJ1-6; 9 nucleotides align to TRBD1. CDR3 size: 15 residues. V lost 0 bases and J lost 9; bases outside the gene matches: 4. Germline V gene lookup returns CDR1 SGDLS and CDR2 YYNGEE. The CDR3 region has the DNA TGTGCCAGCAGCGTAGAGGGGGACAGGGTTTCACCCCTCCACTTT. This encodes CASSVEGDRVSPLHF.

V and J are TRBV27 and TRBJ2-3, with a tentative D call TRBD1 (6 bases). CDR3 length: 16 amino acids. From germline, CDR1 is MNHEY and CDR2 SMNVEV (reference sequence). The V gene lost 3 bases and the J gene lost 5 bases, with 18 bases spanning the gap. The chain's CDR3 is CASSLVGQLEGDTQYF. The CDR3 coding sequence is TGTGCCAGCAGTTTGGTCGGACAGTTAGAGGGAGATACGCAGTATTTT.

The J gene is TRBJ1-1, the V gene TRBV10-2, with D perhaps matching TRBD1 (6 bases). This CDR3 is 14 amino acids long. From germline, CDR1 is WSHSY and CDR2 SAAADI. The V end was cut by 8 bases, the J end by 2 bases, with 15 bases between. Written as DNA, the CDR3 is TGCGCCAGCGGATGGGGGGGGGCTAACACTGAAGCTTTCTTT. This codes for CASGWGGANTEAFF.

The V and J genes are TRBV30 and TRBJ1-4; 8 bases fit TRBD1. The V and J ends lost 2 bases and 7 bases, in that order; junction bases with no gene match: 6. Germline lookup yields CDR1 GTSNPN and CDR2 SVGIG (reference sequence). The CDR3 is 14 residues long. The CDR3 DNA reads as TGTGCCTGGAGTCTCCCGACAGGGGTTGAAAAACTGTTTTTT. It yields the protein CAWSLPTGVEKLFF. Full variable domain (outside the CDR3, taken from reference TRBV30 and TRBJ1-4): SQTIHQWPATLVQPVGSPLSLECTVEGTSNPNLYWYRQAAGRGLQLLFYSVGIGQISSEVPQNLSASRPQDRQFILSSKKLLLSDSGFYLCAWSLPTGVEKLFFGSGTQLSVL.

The chain is built from TRBV6-1 and TRBJ1-1, with D perhaps TRBD1 (6 bases). V lost 6 bases to trimming and J lost 2 bases, with 10 bases between them. CDR1 and CDR2 from the germline V gene are MNHNS and SASEGT. The CDR3 runs to 13 residues. The CDR3 nucleotides read TGTGCCAGCAGCTCACAGGGAAACACTGAAGCTTTCTTT. Translated, it gives CASSSQGNTEAFF.

V is TRBV4-2 and J is TRBJ2-2; D gene unclear. Trimming removed 0 bases from V and 5 bases from J, with 10 bases in between. CDR3 length: 15 amino acids. Germline V lookup: CDR1 LGHNA, CDR2 YNFKEQ. The CDR3 DNA follows: TGTGCCAGCAGCCAAGATGGGTTGCGGACCGGGGAGCTGTTTTTT. This codes for CASSQDGLRTGELFF.

This sequence joins TRBV27 and TRBJ1-6, with 8 bases fitting TRBD1. CDR3 length: 16 residues. Germline CDR1 and CDR2: MNHEY and SMNVEV (reference sequence). V shed 4 bases, J shed 9 bases, and the junction held 11 bases outside the gene matches. The CDR3 bases are TGTGCCAGCAGTTCCACTAGGACAGGGCAAGGTTCACCCCTCCACTTT. Its protein is CASSSTRTGQGSPLHF.

This clone was observed a few times. The chain employs TRBV12-5 and TRBJ1-5; the D gene is possibly TRBD1 (6 bases). The V end was cut by 3 bases, the J end by 11 bases, with 29 bases between. Germline CDR1 is LGHNT and CDR2 is FRNRAP. The CDR3 loop spans 18 amino acids. The CDR3 DNA reads TGTGCTAGTGGTTTTTCCCGGACAGACCTACCAGTCGAATTAGCCCAGCATTTT. Translating it yields CASGFSRTDLPVELAQHF.

This clone was seen a handful of times. V gene TRBV6-1 combines with J gene TRBJ2-1, with D maybe TRBD1 (6 bases). V lost 2 bases and J 3 bases, leaving 11 bases between the germline ends. Germline CDR1 is MNHNS and CDR2 is SASEGT. This CDR3 contains 15 residues. The CDR3 region has the DNA TGTGCCAGCAGTGAAAGCCCGGGACACTACAATGAGCAGTTCTTC. Its protein product is CASSESPGHYNEQFF.

This chain links TRBV5-1 with TRBJ2-1, with 7 positions matching TRBD1. The V gene end was trimmed by 4 bases and the J gene end by 0 bases; junction bases not matched to a gene: 4. There are 15 residues in the CDR3. In germline, CDR1 is SGHRS, CDR2 YFSETQ. The chain's CDR3 is CASSTSGGSYNEQFF. The CDR3 coding sequence is TGCGCCAGCAGCACCTCAGGGGGCTCCTACAATGAGCAGTTCTTC.

As to this clone: Other DNA sequences in this specimen translate into the identical CDR3. The chain carries TRBV5-1 and TRBJ2-7; no firm D call. This CDR3 has 15 amino acids. The germline V gene has CDR1 SGHRS and CDR2 YFSETQ. Trimming removed 2 bases at V and 1 base at J, with 13 bases between. Here the CDR3 reads CASSLGGSASYEQYF. CDR3 DNA: TGCGCCAGCAGCTTAGGCGGCAGCGCTTCCTACGAGCAGTACTTC.

The J gene is TRBJ1-1, the V gene TRBV7-2, with D maybe TRBD1 (5 bases). V was pared by 1 base and J by 5 bases, with 14 bases between. The CDR3 runs to 15 residues. Germline assignment: CDR1 SGHTA and CDR2 FQGNSA. This chain's CDR3 is CASSLESGGGTEAFF. CDR3 coding DNA: TGTGCCAGCAGCTTAGAGTCGGGGGGAGGTACTGAAGCTTTCTTT. Based on the CDR3 plus reference TRBV7-2 and TRBJ1-1, the full variable domain is GAGVSQSPSNKVTEKGKDVELRCDPISGHTALYWYRQSLGQGLEFLIYFQGNSAPDKSGLPSDRFSAERTGGSVSTLTIQRTQQEDSAVYLCASSLESGGGTEAFFGQGTRLTVV.

This chain connects TRBV2 to TRBJ1-1, with D uncertain. The germline gives CDR1 SNHLY, CDR2 FYNNEI. Trimming pared 2 bases from V and 0 bases from J, leaving 10 bases between. The CDR3 has 15 residues. The CDR3 nucleotides read TGTGCCAGCAGTGAATTAGGACTCATGAACACTGAAGCTTTCTTT. Translating gives CASSELGLMNTEAFF.

The chain employs TRBV27 and TRBJ2-7, with TRBD1 as a possible D gene (6 bases). The V gene lost 1 base and the J gene lost 2 bases, with 12 bases spanning the gap. From germline, CDR1 is MNHEY and CDR2 SMNVEV (reference sequence). The CDR3 extends over 15 amino acids. The CDR3 nucleotides are TGTGCCAGCAGTTTATACAACACAGGGACCTACGAGCAGTACTTC. Translated, it gives CASSLYNTGTYEQYF.

This chain links TRBV11-2 with TRBJ2-7; 10 nucleotides line up with TRBD2. Germline CDR1 reads SGHAT; CDR2 reads FQNNGV. The CDR3 contains 16 residues. The junction had 6 bases not matched to a gene; V was cut back by 3 bases and J by 1 base. CDR3 residues: CASSLRLAGGSYEQYF. In DNA form, the CDR3 reads TGTGCCAGCAGCTTGAGGTTAGCGGGAGGATCCTACGAGCAGTACTTC.

This clone was counted only a few times. J is TRBJ1-2 and V is TRBV18, with 7 bases aligning to TRBD1. The length of the CDR3 is 14 residues. After removal of 1 base from V and 7 bases from J, the junction contained 6 bases not matched to a gene. The germline V gene has CDR1 KGHSH and CDR2 LQKENI. In DNA, the CDR3 is TGTGCCAGCTCACCACAGGGACAGCCTCGTGGCTACACCTTC. Protein sequence: CASSPQGQPRGYTF.